A selection of T cell receptor beta chains follows, all from one sample in a study of human T cells and chemical hapten exposure. From the RACE reads, TCRdb called clonotypes with MiXCR, one entry per CDR3 protein. The top ten clones hold 11% to 15% of a sample with about 51,000 distinct CDR3 sequences, around a tenth of them seen once. The sequences come from whole blood, collected in connection with sensitization to the hapten diphenylcyclopropenone (DPC). The receptor set was obtained from a woman aged 35 to 49 with alopecia areata. Some clones in this sample may be carry-over from other donors' samples. Each CDR3 is given with its conserved first and last residue. Fields, in order: V gene, clone size, J gene, D gene, CDR3 protein, CDR3 DNA. The D gene is left open where the match is weak. Rows give clone size only sometimes, using once, few, many, or a class for an expanded clone.

v_call: TRBV20-1; clone_size: many; j_call: TRBJ1-1; d_call: -; cdr3_aa: CSASTGALGTFF; cdr3_nt: TGCAGTGCCTCCACAGGCGCCCTGGGAACTTTCTTT
v_call: TRBV6-1; clone_size: many; j_call: TRBJ1-6; d_call: TRBD1; cdr3_aa: CASSDTTGTGPSPLHF; cdr3_nt: TGTGCCAGCAGTGATACGACCGGGACAGGGCCCTCACCCCTCCACTTT
v_call: TRBV20-1; clone_size: many; j_call: TRBJ1-1; d_call: TRBD1; cdr3_aa: CSARDRALMNTEAFF; cdr3_nt: TGCAGTGCTAGGGACAGGGCCTTAATGAACACTGAAGCTTTCTTT
v_call: TRBV6-5; clone_size: few; j_call: TRBJ1-6; d_call: TRBD1; cdr3_aa: CASSKGQGVYSPLHF; cdr3_nt: TGTGCCAGCAGTAAGGGACAGGGGGTATATTCACCCCTCCACTTT
v_call: TRBV7-2; clone_size: -; j_call: TRBJ2-3; d_call: TRBD2; cdr3_aa: CASSLQPGGGTDTQYF; cdr3_nt: TGTGCCAGCAGCCTCCAGCCGGGGGGAGGCACAGATACGCAGTATTTT
v_call: TRBV4-2; clone_size: many; j_call: TRBJ1-4; d_call: -; cdr3_aa: CASSQVPGPATNEKLFF; cdr3_nt: TGTGCCAGCAGCCAAGTGCCGGGGCCAGCCACTAATGAAAAACTGTTTTTT
v_call: TRBV4-2; clone_size: medium-sized; j_call: TRBJ1-4; d_call: TRBD1; cdr3_aa: CASSQRQGARMEEKLFF; cdr3_nt: TGTGCCAGCAGCCAACGGCAGGGGGCTAGGATGGAGGAAAAACTGTTTTTT
v_call: TRBV28; clone_size: -; j_call: TRBJ2-7; d_call: -; cdr3_aa: CASSPRSSYEQYF; cdr3_nt: TGTGCCAGCAGTCCCAGGAGCTCCTACGAGCAGTACTTC
v_call: TRBV3-1; clone_size: many; j_call: TRBJ2-1; d_call: TRBD2; cdr3_aa: CASSQVTSGGVSYNEQFF; cdr3_nt: TGTGCCAGCAGCCAAGTTACTAGCGGGGGGGTCTCCTACAATGAGCAGTTCTTC
v_call: TRBV7-9; clone_size: few; j_call: TRBJ1-4; d_call: -; cdr3_aa: CASSLPGRPSEKLFF; cdr3_nt: TGTGCCAGCAGCTTACCGGGACGGCCTTCTGAAAAACTGTTTTTT